The T cell receptor beta chain under discussion was sequenced for a study of blood T cell repertoires in COVID-19. Assignment of participants to cohorts was predicated upon participant-reported clinical history. The V gene's germline CDR1 is LNHDA and CDR2 SQIVND (reference sequence). V lost 6 bases, J lost 8 bases, and 5 bases stayed unmatched. This CDR3 is built from 13 residues. Data came from immunoSEQ multiplex PCR; TCRdb stores just in-frame clones and leaves some out. The sample carries about 240,000 clones, about 86% recorded once. The clonotype originates from a woman aged 40 to 50 with acute COVID-19. The genes are TRBV19 and TRBJ2-5, with 11 bases matching TRBD2. Sequencing was done on a sample of PBMCs or T cells enriched from blood (not recorded which). CDR3 residues: CASSTLAGGTQYF. CDR3 in DNA: TGTGCCAGTAGCACGCTAGCGGGGGGAACCCAGTACTTC.